A single sample is the source of the 16 T cell receptor beta chains below, sequenced in a study of cytomegalovirus exposure and HLA in healthy donors. In the PCR, 60 Vbeta and 13 Jbeta primers were used. Produced via immunoSEQ multiplex PCR; TCRdb's table is partial and in-frame only. Of about 260,000 clones listed, about 83% are singletons. Input material: PBMCs. The receptors stem from a woman in her thirties or forties in good health and CMV-seropositive.

This clone was observed a handful of times. The chain is built from TRBV28 and TRBJ2-1; D gene ambiguous. There are 12 residues in the CDR3. In germline, CDR1 is MDHEN, CDR2 SYDVKM. V was shortened by 5 bases and J by 15 bases, with 17 bases between the two germline ends. This CDR3 reads CASSLPGLGMFF. The CDR3 DNA sequence: TGTGCCAGCAGTCTTCCTGGCCTAGGCATGTTCTTC.

This clone showed up just once. This sequence joins TRBV5-4 and TRBJ2-7, with TRBD2 matching 14 bases. Germline CDR1 reads SGHNT; CDR2 reads YYREEE (reference sequence). The CDR3 totals 18 residues. With 0 bases clipped from V and 4 bases from J, the junction kept 9 bases outside the gene matches. CDR3 nucleotide sequence: TGTGCCAGCAGCTTGGAGATAGGGACTAGCGGGAGTGGATACGAGCAGTACTTC. It specifies CASSLEIGTSGSGYEQYF. Combining the CDR3 with reference TRBV5-4 and TRBJ2-7 gives the whole variable domain ETGVTQSPTHLIKTRGQQVTLRCSSQSGHNTVSWYQQALGQGPQFIFQYYREEENGRGNFPPRFSGLQFPNYSSELNVNALELDDSALYLCASSLEIGTSGSGYEQYFGPGTRLTVT.

This chain joins TRBV6-5 and TRBJ2-2; D not certain. Trimming left V 10 bases short and J 3 bases short, with 9 bases between. The germline gives CDR1 MNHEY, CDR2 SVGAGI. This CDR3 spans 12 amino acids. The CDR3 DNA reads TGTGCCACAACTACCTACACCGGGGAGCTGTTTTTT. Translating gives CATTTYTGELFF.

This clone was counted a few times. V usage is TRBV4-3 and J usage is TRBJ1-2; 12 bases line up with TRBD1. Losses at the gene ends were 3 bases for V and 7 bases for J; bases not matched to a gene: 9. This CDR3 spans 16 amino acids. Germline assignment: CDR1 LGHNA and CDR2 YSLEER. The CDR3 loop reads CASSHAGTGGWRGYTF. In nucleotides, the CDR3 is TGCGCCAGCAGCCATGCCGGGACAGGGGGCTGGCGTGGCTACACCTTC.

In nucleotides, the CDR3 is TGTGCCAGCAGTGAGGACACCTACAATGAGCAGTTCTTC. This gives the protein CASSEDTYNEQFF. The chain links TRBV6-4 to TRBJ2-1, with a weak D call TRBD1 (5 bases). The CDR3 contains 13 residues. V lost 3 bases and J lost 2, with 5 bases in between. Germline CDR1 is MRHNA and CDR2 is SNTAGT.

The chain employs TRBV29-1 and TRBJ1-1; 8 bases fit TRBD1. Germline V gives CDR1 SQVTM, CDR2 ANQGSEA. The V and J ends lost 8 bases and 5 bases, in that order; junction bases with no gene match: 10. The CDR3 sequence is 13 residues long. The CDR3 region has the DNA TGCAGCTCCGCCCTTGGGACAGGTACTGAAGCTTTCTTT. Translating it yields CSSALGTGTEAFF. Looking up the rest from reference TRBV29-1 and TRBJ1-1 gives the full variable domain: SAVISQKPSRDICQRGTSLTIQCQVDSQVTMMFWYRQQPGQSLTLIATANQGSEATYESGFVIDKFPISRPNLTFSTLTVSNMSPEDSSIYLCSSALGTGTEAFFGQGTRLTVV.

The chain joins TRBV6-5 to TRBJ2-3; 7 bases line up with TRBD2. J was trimmed by 9 bases and V by 0 bases; bases with no gene match: 6. CDR1 and CDR2 from the germline V gene are MNHEY and SVGAGI. The CDR3 consists of 14 residues. The CDR3 DNA follows: TGTGCCAGCAGTTACTCGATGGGGGGAGGGACGCAGTATTTT. This gives the protein CASSYSMGGGTQYF.

The chain has TRBV20-1 and TRBJ2-5; perhaps TRBD1 as D (5 bases). The J call may be incorrect, as the DNA end agrees better with TRBJ2-7. The CDR3 spans 11 residues. Germline values: CDR1 DFQATT, CDR2 SNEGSKA (reference sequence). The CDR3 DNA reads TGCAGTGCTAGAAGGGGCTACGAGCAGTACTTC. Its translation is CSARRGYEQYF.

The chain uses TRBV6-5 and TRBJ2-1, with D unresolved. The CDR3 runs 14 residues. The V end lost 8 bases, the J end lost 4 bases, and 15 bases lay between the germline ends. Germline V lookup: CDR1 MNHEY, CDR2 SVGAGI. The CDR3 region is CASSDTLIYNEQFF. CDR3 in DNA: TGTGCCAGCTCTGACACTTTGATATACAATGAGCAGTTCTTC.

The chain employs TRBV28 and TRBJ2-5; tentatively, D is TRBD2 (7 bases). From germline, CDR1 is MDHEN and CDR2 SYDVKM. The CDR3 contains 13 residues. Trimming took 8 bases from V and 3 from J, leaving 13 bases between them. In DNA form, the CDR3 reads TGTGCCAGCCAACGCGGGGGCGAAGAGACCCAGTACTTC. The encoded protein is CASQRGGEETQYF.

This clone occurred once. In nucleotides, the CDR3 is TGTGCCAGCAGTTCAGTGAAAAAGAAAAACACTGAAGCTTTCTTT. Amino acids: CASSSVKKKNTEAFF. The chain employs TRBV2 and TRBJ1-1; D gene uncertain. The CDR3 covers 15 residues. Trimming took off 5 bases at V and 2 bases at J, with 15 bases between the two ends. Germline CDR1 reads SNHLY; CDR2 reads FYNNEI.

The chain uses TRBV11-2 and TRBJ2-1; 7 nucleotides match TRBD2. CDR1 SGHAT and CDR2 FQNNGV come from the germline V gene. The CDR3 runs 13 residues. Trimming removed 3 bases from V and 6 bases from J; junction bases left unmatched: 2. The CDR3 coding sequence is TGTGCCAGCAGCTTCGCGGGAGTCAATGAGCAGTTCTTC. Its translation: CASSFAGVNEQFF.

The V call is TRBV18, the J call TRBJ1-2; 9 bases match TRBD1. Germline V CDR1 and CDR2: KGHSH, LQKENI. V lost 6 bases and J lost 7; bases outside the gene matches: 6. This CDR3 has 13 amino acids. For the CDR3, the DNA is TGTGCCAGCTCCCGGGACAGGGACGGTGGCTACACCTTC. Encoded protein: CASSRDRDGGYTF.

This clone has just one count. V gene TRBV5-6 combines with J gene TRBJ2-7; TRBD2 matches 15 bases. V was clipped by 3 bases and J by 5 bases; unmatched bases: 3. Per the germline V gene, CDR1 is SGHDT and CDR2 is YYEEEE. The CDR3 has 15 amino acids. CDR3 loop: CASSWGTSGRNEQYF. The CDR3 bases are TGTGCCAGCAGCTGGGGGACTAGCGGGAGGAACGAGCAGTACTTC.

V and J are TRBV27 and TRBJ2-5, with 8 bases aligning to TRBD1. The junction had 9 bases not matched to a gene; V was cut back by 0 bases and J by 0 bases. Germline CDR1 reads MNHEY; CDR2 reads SMNVEV (reference sequence). The CDR3 has 18 residues. CDR3 bases: TGTGCCAGCAGTTTATCGAGCCCAGGGGGCCCGTACCAAGAGACCCAGTACTTC. Translated, it gives CASSLSSPGGPYQETQYF.

The gene calls are TRBV19 and TRBJ1-2, with TRBD1 matching 9 bases. The CDR3 sequence is 14 residues long. V dropped 7 bases and J dropped 2; count of bases not matched to a gene: 5. From germline, CDR1 is LNHDA and CDR2 SQIVND (reference sequence). The CDR3 DNA sequence: TGTGCCAGTATGGGACAGGGCGAGAACTATGGCTACACCTTC. Protein: CASMGQGENYGYTF.